This TCR beta chain derives from a study of cytomegalovirus exposure and HLA in healthy donors. Notes on the study in general: The authors reported that TCR beta sequences could predict HLA-A and HLA-B alleles. These predictions were accurate for most subjects in the first cohort. Later findings reportedly placed an Asian-associated ancestry cluster below the approximately 670-donor mean for N-insertions. TCR beta chains numbering under 200 were designated cytomegalovirus-associated.

Between the trimmed V and J ends, which lost 10 bases and 0 bases, there was a span of 21 bases. Germline V gene lookup returns CDR1 LNHDA and CDR2 SQIVND (reference sequence). The CDR3 contains 16 residues. A remark on this clone: Its antigen is unknown.

PCR employed 60 Vbeta and 13 Jbeta primers. TCRdb's table, derived via immunoSEQ multiplex PCR, lists solely in-frame clones and lacks some. The repertoire consists of some 150,000 clones, with roughly two thirds occurring once and the leading ten covering 2.8%. The sequenced sample was PBMCs. The J gene is TRBJ1-1, the V gene TRBV19, with D tentatively TRBD1 (5 bases). The sequence was obtained from a woman younger than 45 in good health and CMV-seronegative. CDR3 nucleotide sequence: TGTGCCACCTCTTTCGACAGTTTAGTGTTGAACACTGAAGCTTTCTTT. Protein: CATSFDSLVLNTEAFF.